The T cell receptor beta chain described here comes from a study of spatial heterogeneity in lung cancer. Study conclusions and caveats: Tumors with more nonsynonymous mutations had more expanded intratumoral alpha and beta TCRs. Ubiquitous and regional nonsynonymous mutations were tracked by counts of ubiquitous and regional expanded TCRs, respectively.

As for time point: sample taken at primary tumor resection. In the library, each TCR cDNA molecule bore its own unique molecular identifier. MiXCR, run by TCRdb on the 5' RACE reads, gives a single entry per CDR3 protein. This table has 6,000 to 9,500 distinct CDR3 sequences, around 8.2% appearing once. Germline V CDR1 and CDR2: MDHEN, SYDVKM. Trimming took off 5 bases at V and 3 bases at J, with 11 bases between the two ends. This CDR3 has 13 residues. This clonotype is categorized as medium-sized (0.01 to 0.1%). The antigen is undetermined. This rearrangement joins TRBV28 to TRBJ2-7; D is tentatively TRBD1 or TRBD2 (5 bases each). This sequence originates from a male donor with early-stage non-small cell lung cancer. The material was lung tumor tissue, obtained at surgery. CDR3 amino acids: CASSPGGRYEQYF. CDR3 DNA sequence: TGTGCCAGCAGTCCTGGGGGACGCTACGAGCAGTACTTC. The full variable domain, its missing parts supplied by reference TRBV28 and TRBJ2-7, is DVKVTQSSRYLVKRTGEKVFLECVQDMDHENMFWYRQDPGLGLRLIYFSYDVKMKEKGDIPEGYSVSREKKERFSLILESASTNQTSMYLCASSPGGRYEQYFGPGTRLTVT.